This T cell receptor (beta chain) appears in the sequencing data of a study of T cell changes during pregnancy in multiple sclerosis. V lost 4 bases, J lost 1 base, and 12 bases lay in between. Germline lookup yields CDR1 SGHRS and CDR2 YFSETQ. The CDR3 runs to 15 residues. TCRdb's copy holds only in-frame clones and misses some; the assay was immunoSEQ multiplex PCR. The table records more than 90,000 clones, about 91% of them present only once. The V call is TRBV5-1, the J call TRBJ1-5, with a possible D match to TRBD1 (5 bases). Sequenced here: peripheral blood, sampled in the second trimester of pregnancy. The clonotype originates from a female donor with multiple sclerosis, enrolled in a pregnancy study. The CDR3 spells CASSPSGGSNQPQHF. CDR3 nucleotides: TGCGCCAGCAGCCCCTCTGGGGGGAGCAATCAGCCCCAGCATTTT.